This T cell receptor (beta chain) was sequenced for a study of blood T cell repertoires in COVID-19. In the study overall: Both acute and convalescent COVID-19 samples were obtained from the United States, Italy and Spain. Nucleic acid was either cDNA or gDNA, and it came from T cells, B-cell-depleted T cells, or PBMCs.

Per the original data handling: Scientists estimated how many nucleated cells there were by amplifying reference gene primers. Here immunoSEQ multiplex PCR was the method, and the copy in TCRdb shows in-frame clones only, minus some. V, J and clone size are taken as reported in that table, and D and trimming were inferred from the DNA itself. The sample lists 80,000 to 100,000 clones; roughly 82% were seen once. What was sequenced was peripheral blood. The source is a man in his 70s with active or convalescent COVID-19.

The CDR3 region is CASSPRGGGSPLHF. CDR3 nucleotide sequence: TGTGCCAGCAGCCCCCGGGGAGGGGGTTCACCCCTCCACTTT. The chain couples TRBV7-3 to TRBJ1-6; possible D gene TRBD1, 6 bases. The CDR3 covers 14 residues. Trimming cost V 5 bases and J 9 bases, with 14 bases left between them. Germline CDR1 reads SGHTA; CDR2 reads FQGTGA.